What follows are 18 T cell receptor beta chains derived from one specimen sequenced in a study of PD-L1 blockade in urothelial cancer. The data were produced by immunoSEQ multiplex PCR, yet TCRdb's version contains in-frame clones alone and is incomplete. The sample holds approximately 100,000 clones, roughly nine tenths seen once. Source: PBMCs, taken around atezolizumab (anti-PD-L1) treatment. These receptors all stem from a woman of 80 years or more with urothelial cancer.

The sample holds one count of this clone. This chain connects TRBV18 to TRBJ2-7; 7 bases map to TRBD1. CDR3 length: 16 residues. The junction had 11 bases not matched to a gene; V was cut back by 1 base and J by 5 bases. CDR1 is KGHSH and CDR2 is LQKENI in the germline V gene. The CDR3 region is CASSPQGANGFHEQYF. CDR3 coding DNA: TGTGCCAGCTCACCACAGGGGGCGAACGGGTTTCACGAGCAGTACTTC. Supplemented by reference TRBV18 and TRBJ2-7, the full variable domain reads NAGVMQNPRHLVRRRGQEARLRCSPMKGHSHVYWYRQLPEEGLKFMVYLQKENIIDESGMPKERFSAEFPKEGPSILRIQQVVRGDSAAYFCASSPQGANGFHEQYFGPGTRLTVT.

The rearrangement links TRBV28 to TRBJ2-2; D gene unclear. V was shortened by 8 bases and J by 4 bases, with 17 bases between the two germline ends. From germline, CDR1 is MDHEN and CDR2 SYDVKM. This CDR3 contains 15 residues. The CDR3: CASESGSAGTGELFF. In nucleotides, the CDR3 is TGTGCCAGCGAATCGGGTAGTGCTGGCACCGGGGAGCTGTTTTTT.

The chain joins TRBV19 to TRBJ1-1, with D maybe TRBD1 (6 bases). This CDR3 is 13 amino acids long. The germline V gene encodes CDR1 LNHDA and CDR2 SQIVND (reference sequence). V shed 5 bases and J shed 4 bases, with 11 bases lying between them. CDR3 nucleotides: TGTGCCAGTAGTGGCCTACAGGGCACTGAAGCTTTCTTT. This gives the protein CASSGLQGTEAFF.

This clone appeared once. The CDR3 protein is CASSPTPTVFNNEQFF. The CDR3 DNA follows: TGTGCCAGCAGTCCCACCCCGACAGTCTTTAACAATGAGCAGTTCTTC. The V call is TRBV27, the J call TRBJ2-1; TRBD1 is a possible D gene (5 bases). V was shortened by 5 bases and J by 5 bases, with 19 bases between the two germline ends. The CDR3 consists of 16 residues. Germline assignment: CDR1 MNHEY and CDR2 SMNVEV (reference sequence).

Here the CDR3 reads CASSASTRFHEQYF. The CDR3 DNA sequence: TGTGCCAGCAGCGCATCCACCAGGTTCCACGAGCAGTACTTC. V is TRBV9 and J is TRBJ2-7; no definite D call. Germline assignment: CDR1 SGDLS and CDR2 YYNGEE. Between the trimmed V and J ends, which lost 3 bases and 5 bases, there was a span of 15 bases. The length of the CDR3 is 14 residues.

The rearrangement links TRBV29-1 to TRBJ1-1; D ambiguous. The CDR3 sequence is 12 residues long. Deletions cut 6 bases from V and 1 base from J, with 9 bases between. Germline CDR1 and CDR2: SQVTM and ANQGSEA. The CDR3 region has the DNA TGCAGCGTACGGGCGGGGAACACTGAAGCTTTCTTT. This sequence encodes CSVRAGNTEAFF.

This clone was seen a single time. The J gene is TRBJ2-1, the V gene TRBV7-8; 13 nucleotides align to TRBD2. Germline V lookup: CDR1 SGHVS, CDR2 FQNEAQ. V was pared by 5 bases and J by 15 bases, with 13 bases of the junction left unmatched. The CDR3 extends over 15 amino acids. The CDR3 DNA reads TGTGCCAGCAGCCCAACCGGGACTAGCGGGGAGTCTTGGTTCTTC. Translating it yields CASSPTGTSGESWFF. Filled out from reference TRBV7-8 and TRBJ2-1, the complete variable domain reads GAGVSQSPRYKVAKRGQDVALRCDPISGHVSLFWYQQALGQGPEFLTYFQNEAQLDKSGLPSDRFFAERPEGSVSTLKIQRTQQEDSAVYLCASSPTGTSGESWFFGPGTRLTVL.

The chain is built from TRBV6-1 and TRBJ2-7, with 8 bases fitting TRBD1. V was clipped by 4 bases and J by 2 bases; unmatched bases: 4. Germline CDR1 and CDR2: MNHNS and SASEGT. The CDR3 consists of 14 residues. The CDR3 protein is CASSGGTGPYEQYF. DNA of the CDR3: TGTGCCAGCAGTGGAGGGACAGGCCCCTACGAGCAGTACTTC.

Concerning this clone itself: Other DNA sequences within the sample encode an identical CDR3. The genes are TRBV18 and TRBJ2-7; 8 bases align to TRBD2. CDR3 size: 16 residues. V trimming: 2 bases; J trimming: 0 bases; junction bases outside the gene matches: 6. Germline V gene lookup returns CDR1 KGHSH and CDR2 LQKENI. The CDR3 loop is CASSPIGGTSSYEQYF. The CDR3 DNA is TGTGCCAGCTCACCAATCGGGGGGACTAGCTCCTACGAGCAGTACTTC.

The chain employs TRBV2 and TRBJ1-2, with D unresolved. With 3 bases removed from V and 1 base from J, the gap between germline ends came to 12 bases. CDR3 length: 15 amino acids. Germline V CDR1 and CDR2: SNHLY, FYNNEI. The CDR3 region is CASSEAEPFNYGYTF. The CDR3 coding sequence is TGTGCCAGCAGTGAGGCGGAGCCATTTAACTATGGCTACACCTTC.

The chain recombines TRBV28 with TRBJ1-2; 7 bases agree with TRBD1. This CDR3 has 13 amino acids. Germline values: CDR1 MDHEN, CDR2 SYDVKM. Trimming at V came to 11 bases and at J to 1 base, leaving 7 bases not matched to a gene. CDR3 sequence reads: CARRDRVNYGYTF. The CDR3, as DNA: TGTGCCCGCCGGGACAGAGTTAACTATGGCTACACCTTC.

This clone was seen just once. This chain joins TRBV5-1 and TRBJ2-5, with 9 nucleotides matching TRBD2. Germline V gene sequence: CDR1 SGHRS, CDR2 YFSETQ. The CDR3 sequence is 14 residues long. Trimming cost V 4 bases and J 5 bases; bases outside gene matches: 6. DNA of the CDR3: TGCGCCAGCAGCCCTAGCGGGAACCGGGAGACCCAGTACTTC. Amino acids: CASSPSGNRETQYF.

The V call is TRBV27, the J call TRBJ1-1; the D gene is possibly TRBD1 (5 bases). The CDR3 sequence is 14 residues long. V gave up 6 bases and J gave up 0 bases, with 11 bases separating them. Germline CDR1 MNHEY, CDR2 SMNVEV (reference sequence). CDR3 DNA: TGTGCCAGCAGCCGGGGGGGGTTGAACACTGAAGCTTTCTTT. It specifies CASSRGGLNTEAFF.

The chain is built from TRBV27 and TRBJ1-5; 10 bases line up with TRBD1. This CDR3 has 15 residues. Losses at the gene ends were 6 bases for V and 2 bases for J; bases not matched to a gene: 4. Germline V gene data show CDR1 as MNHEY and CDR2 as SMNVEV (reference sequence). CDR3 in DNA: TGTGCCAGCAGACCAGGGACAGGGGGCAATCAGCCCCAGCATTTT. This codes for CASRPGTGGNQPQHF.

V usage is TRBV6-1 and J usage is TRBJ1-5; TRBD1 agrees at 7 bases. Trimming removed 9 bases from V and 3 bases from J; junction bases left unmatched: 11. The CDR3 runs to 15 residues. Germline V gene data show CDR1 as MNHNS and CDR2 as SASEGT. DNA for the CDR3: TGTGCCAGTGGCCCCCCAGGGGGTTTCAATCAGCCCCAGCATTTT. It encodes CASGPPGGFNQPQHF.

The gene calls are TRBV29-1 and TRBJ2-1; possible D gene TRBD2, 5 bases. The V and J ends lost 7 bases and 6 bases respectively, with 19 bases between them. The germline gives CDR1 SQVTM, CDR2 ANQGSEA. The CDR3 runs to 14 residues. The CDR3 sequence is CSAGTQTTANEQFF. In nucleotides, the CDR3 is TGCAGCGCGGGAACACAGACCACGGCCAATGAGCAGTTCTTC.

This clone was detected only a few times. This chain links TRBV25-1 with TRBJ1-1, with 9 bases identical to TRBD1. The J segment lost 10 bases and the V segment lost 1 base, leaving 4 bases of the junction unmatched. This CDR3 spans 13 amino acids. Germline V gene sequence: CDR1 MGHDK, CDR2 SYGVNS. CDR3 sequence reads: CASSESQGQGAFF. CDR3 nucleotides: TGTGCCAGCAGTGAATCCCAGGGACAGGGAGCTTTCTTT.

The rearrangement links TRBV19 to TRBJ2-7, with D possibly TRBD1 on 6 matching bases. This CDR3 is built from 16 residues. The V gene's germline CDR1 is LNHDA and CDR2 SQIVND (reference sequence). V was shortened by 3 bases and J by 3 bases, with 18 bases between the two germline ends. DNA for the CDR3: TGTGCCAGTAGTATTAGGGACACAGGAGCCATCTACGAGCAGTACTTC. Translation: CASSIRDTGAIYEQYF.